The 14 T cell receptor beta chains below were found in one sample sequenced in a study of T cell responses to AZD1222 COVID-19 vaccine. Profiling relied on immunoSEQ multiplex PCR, and the TCRdb table lists in-frame clones only, not all of them. The data hold 90,000 to 150,000 clones, with 85% to 90% observed a single time. Source: peripheral blood, taken on day 0 of AZD1222 vaccination. The receptor source for this set is an adult in good health.

CDR3 sequence reads: CASKTGDNEKLFF. The CDR3 nucleotides are TGTGCCAGTAAGACAGGGGACAATGAAAAACTGTTTTTT. The genes are TRBV19 and TRBJ1-4; 8 positions agree with TRBD1. The CDR3 length is 13 residues. Trimming cost V 7 bases and J 5 bases; bases outside gene matches: 3. CDR1 is LNHDA, CDR2 SQIVND, per germline (reference sequence). Full variable domain (remainder filled in from reference TRBV19 and TRBJ1-4): DGGITQSPKYLFRKEGQNVTLSCEQNLNHDAMYWYRQDPGQGLRLIYYSQIVNDFQKGDIAEGYSVSREKKESFPLTVTSAQKNPTAFYLCASKTGDNEKLFFGSGTQLSVL.

As for this clone: A read error may account for a junction end that differs from germline. The identical CDR3 is also encoded by other nucleotide sequences in the sample. The V call is TRBV19, the J call TRBJ1-1; a weak D match, TRBD1 (5 bases). Germline-derived CDR1 and CDR2 are LNHDA and SQIVND (reference sequence). This CDR3 spans 13 amino acids. The CDR3 DNA reads as TGTGCCAGTAGTATAGGACAGAACACTGAGGCTTTCTTT. Translation gives CASSIGQNTEAFF.

The V call is TRBV10-3, the J call TRBJ2-5; TRBD2 matches 13 bases. The J segment lost 4 bases and the V segment lost 6 bases, leaving 17 bases of the junction unmatched. Germline CDR1 ENHRY, CDR2 SYGVKD. The CDR3 is 19 amino acids. CDR3 in DNA: TGTGCCATCAGCGCCCGACTAGCGGGAGGTATGGGTGGTGGAGAGACCCAGTACTTC. Protein sequence: CAISARLAGGMGGGETQYF.

The chain employs TRBV3-1 (or the pseudogene TRBV3-2) and TRBJ2-5; 8 bases are shared with TRBD1. The CDR3 length is 15 residues. Trimming cost V 5 bases and J 1 base; bases outside gene matches: 6. Germline lookup yields CDR1 LGHDT and CDR2 YNNKEL (reference sequence). DNA for the CDR3: TGTGCCAGCAGCTCAAAGGGGACAGGCCAAGAGACCCAGTACTTC. It translates to CASSSKGTGQETQYF.

The CDR3 sequence: CASSQGGNTEAFF. The CDR3 nucleotides read TGTGCCAGCAGCCAAGGAGGGAACACTGAAGCTTTCTTT. This rearrangement joins TRBV3-1 (or the pseudogene TRBV3-2) to TRBJ1-1; D not resolved. The germline CDR1 and CDR2 sequences are LGHDT and YNNKEL (reference sequence). This CDR3 is 13 amino acids long. Trimming removed 1 base at V and 1 base at J, with 4 bases between.

The V and J genes are TRBV12-3 or TRBV12-4 and TRBJ1-5; D not certain. V lost 6 bases, J lost 6 bases, and 12 bases lay in between. CDR3 size: 13 residues. The DNA for the CDR3 is TGTGCCAGCAGCATAGGTGGGGTTCAGCCCCAGCATTTT. Translating gives CASSIGGVQPQHF.

The genes are TRBV28 and TRBJ2-1, with D tentatively TRBD2 (6 bases). Trimming pared 5 bases from V and 4 bases from J, leaving 18 bases between. Germline V gives CDR1 MDHEN, CDR2 SYDVKM. The CDR3 has 16 amino acids. The CDR3 spells CASSPFRAGSYNEQFF. CDR3 DNA: TGTGCCAGCAGTCCGTTTCGTGCGGGATCTTACAATGAGCAGTTCTTC.

The V and J genes are TRBV18 and TRBJ1-1; 10 bases are shared with TRBD1. V lost 2 bases to trimming and J lost 5 bases; unmatched junction nucleotides: 11. Germline-derived CDR1 and CDR2 are KGHSH and LQKENI. This CDR3 is 17 amino acids long. DNA of the CDR3: TGTGCCAGCTCACCATCCCAGACAGGGGGCGGAGGGACTGAAGCTTTCTTT. This sequence encodes CASSPSQTGGGGTEAFF.

This clone was seen only once. The chain couples TRBV10-3 to TRBJ1-1; TRBD1 is a possible D gene (5 bases). Trimming removed 0 bases at V and 11 bases at J, with 13 bases between. This CDR3 comprises 13 residues. CDR1 and CDR2 from the germline V gene are ENHRY and SYGVKD. The CDR3 is CAISESGLGGAFF. The CDR3 bases are TGTGCCATCAGTGAGTCGGGCCTTGGGGGGGCTTTCTTT.

The chain recombines TRBV12-5 with TRBJ2-1, with 13 bases matching TRBD2. Trimming removed 2 bases from V and 0 bases from J; junction bases left unmatched: 10. The germline CDR1 and CDR2 sequences are LGHNT and FRNRAP. The CDR3 consists of 20 residues. Written as DNA, the CDR3 is TGTGCTAGTGGTTTGAATACCGGGACTAGCGGGACCAGCTCCTACAATGAGCAGTTCTTC. Translating gives CASGLNTGTSGTSSYNEQFF.

The chain links TRBV15 to TRBJ1-5; D is perhaps TRBD1 (5 bases). V lost 5 bases and J 4 bases, leaving 15 bases between the germline ends. The CDR3 runs 15 residues. Per the germline V gene, CDR1 is LNHNV and CDR2 is YYDKDF (reference sequence). CDR3 in amino acids: CATSEGGTTNQPQHF. The CDR3 DNA reads as TGTGCCACCAGCGAGGGAGGGACTACTAATCAGCCCCAGCATTTT.

V and J are TRBV19 and TRBJ2-1; D not resolved. The germline CDR1 and CDR2 sequences are LNHDA and SQIVND (reference sequence). Trimming shortened V by 2 bases and J by 0 bases, and 11 bases separated the two germline ends. CDR3 length: 16 residues. In DNA, the CDR3 is TGTGCCAGTAGTATAAGGGCTGCCAGCTCCTACAATGAGCAGTTCTTC. This sequence encodes CASSIRAASSYNEQFF.

The genes are TRBV7-2 and TRBJ1-5, with TRBD1 matching 7 bases. Looked up from germline, CDR1 is SGHTA and CDR2 is FQGNSA. Trimming at V came to 5 bases and at J to 5 bases, leaving 9 bases not matched to a gene. The CDR3 spans 15 residues. DNA for the CDR3: TGTGCCAGCAGCCTAACGGGACAGACCCATCAGCCCCAGCATTTT. As protein: CASSLTGQTHQPQHF.

The gene calls are TRBV6-1 and TRBJ2-2; D unclear. This CDR3 has 16 amino acids. V gave up 1 base and J gave up 1 base, with 10 bases separating them. Germline CDR1 MNHNS, CDR2 SASEGT. The CDR3 nucleotides are TGTGCCAGCAGTGAAGAGCCCAGGAGGAACACCGGGGAGCTGTTTTTT. Protein: CASSEEPRRNTGELFF.